The clone carrying this T cell receptor beta chain was counted only a few times. The antigen is unknown. The 5'RACE method, run with constant-segment primers, produced TCR alpha and TCR beta cDNA libraries (carrying sample barcodes and UMIs). TCRdb used MiXCR to reprocess the 5' RACE reads, holding one entry per CDR3 protein. This sample has fewer than 500,000 distinct CDR3 sequences, with roughly 25% found just once. The data were obtained in a study of T-cell memory formation after mild COVID-19. The overall study: Largely donor-specific sequence clusters came from two donors. The study's findings and limits: A subset of responding clones appeared in pre-infection memory, suggesting cross-reactive memory joined. Clones shrinking from day 15 to 85 showed even CD4/CD8 mixes; later expanders tilted CD4+.

CDR1 SGHRS and CDR2 YFSETQ come from the germline V gene. V gave up 5 bases and J gave up 8 bases; unmatched junction bases: 7. CDR3 length: 16 residues. The chain joins TRBV5-1 to TRBJ2-1; TRBD2 matches at 16 bases. Sequencing was carried out using PBMCs or a T cell subset sorted from them (not recorded which). The receptor was derived from an adult woman who had mild COVID-19 (a few samples of this study predate the infection). Cell type and time point are not known. CDR3 loop: CASSFGTSGGADEQFF. Written as DNA, the CDR3 is TGCGCCAGCAGTTTCGGGACTAGCGGGGGGGCCGATGAGCAGTTCTTC.